What follows are 6 T cell receptor beta chains derived from one specimen sequenced in a study of cytomegalovirus exposure and HLA in healthy donors. This PCR relied on a set of 60 Vbeta primers and 13 Jbeta primers. TCRdb keeps only in-frame clones here, not all; method: immunoSEQ multiplex PCR. This table holds fewer than 200,000 clones, around 90% found once. The material sequenced was PBMCs. Every receptor here comes from a boy between 2 and 10 years old in good health and CMV-seronegative.

V is TRBV5-1 and J is TRBJ2-3; TRBD2 matches 7 bases. V was pared by 3 bases and J by 0 bases, with 1 base of the junction left unmatched. Germline V CDR1 and CDR2: SGHRS, YFSETQ. The length of the CDR3 is 14 residues. CDR3 loop: CASSWGGSTDTQYF. The CDR3 nucleotides are TGCGCCAGCAGCTGGGGGGGAAGCACAGATACGCAGTATTTT. Full variable domain (remainder filled in from reference TRBV5-1 and TRBJ2-3): KAGVTQTPRYLIKTRGQQVTLSCSPISGHRSVSWYQQTPGQGLQFLFEYFSETQRNKGNFPGRFSGRQFSNSRSEMNVSTLELGDSALYLCASSWGGSTDTQYFGPGTRLTVL.

The rearrangement uses TRBV7-3 and TRBJ1-2, with a tentative D call TRBD1 (6 bases). Germline CDR1 and CDR2: SGHTA and FQGTGA. This CDR3 has 13 amino acids. Trimming removed 5 bases from V and 3 bases from J, with 10 bases in between. CDR3: CASSQGGDYGYTF. CDR3 DNA sequence: TGTGCCAGCAGCCAAGGGGGGGACTATGGCTACACCTTC.

This rearrangement joins TRBV7-9 to TRBJ2-3; 8 nucleotides align to TRBD1. The length of the CDR3 is 16 residues. The J segment lost 5 bases and the V segment lost 5 bases, leaving 12 bases of the junction unmatched. Germline V gene sequence: CDR1 SEHNR, CDR2 FQNEAQ (reference sequence). Here the CDR3 reads CASSQGRTGTLDTQYF. Written as DNA, the CDR3 is TGTGCCAGCAGCCAGGGGCGGACAGGGACTTTAGATACGCAGTATTTT. Full variable domain (remainder filled in from reference TRBV7-9 and TRBJ2-3): DTGVSQNPRHKITKRGQNVTFRCDPISEHNRLYWYRQTLGQGPEFLTYFQNEAQLEKSRLLSDRFSAERPKGSFSTLEIQRTEQGDSAMYLCASSQGRTGTLDTQYFGPGTRLTVL.

The V and J genes are TRBV7-9 and TRBJ2-7, with 8 bases that match TRBD1. Looked up from germline, CDR1 is SEHNR and CDR2 is FQNEAQ (reference sequence). J was trimmed by 0 bases and V by 0 bases; bases with no gene match: 4. The CDR3 runs 16 residues. The CDR3 protein is CASSLARDRFSYEQYF. In DNA form, the CDR3 reads TGTGCCAGCAGCTTAGCGCGGGACAGGTTCTCCTACGAGCAGTACTTC.

This chain joins TRBV14 and TRBJ2-7; 9 bases are shared with TRBD1. Germline V gene lookup returns CDR1 SGHDN and CDR2 FVKESK. Trimming cost V 3 bases and J 6 bases; bases outside gene matches: 3. The CDR3 is made up of 13 amino acids. CDR3 DNA: TGTGCCAGCAGCCAGGACAGGGGCAGCGAGCAGTACTTC. Translation: CASSQDRGSEQYF.

The chain couples TRBV5-1 to TRBJ2-3, with 8 bases fitting TRBD2. CDR3 length equals 16 residues. The germline V gene has CDR1 SGHRS and CDR2 YFSETQ. The V gene end was trimmed by 7 bases and the J gene end by 1 base; junction bases not matched to a gene: 11. CDR3 sequence reads: CASGTGGGSGTDTQYF. As DNA, the CDR3 is TGCGCCAGCGGAACGGGGGGGGGCAGCGGCACAGATACGCAGTATTTT.